The clone carrying this T cell receptor beta chain was recorded once. Its target is not known. Libraries were prepared by immunoSEQ multiplex PCR; TCRdb keeps only in-frame clonotypes and omits some of them. Seen here are roughly 2,000,000 clones, approximately 94% observed once, and the top ten hold 1.2%. These data originate in a study of shared clonotypes between healthy human individuals. Study findings and constraints: Compared with clonotypes that all four donors shared, non-shared clonotypes had lower generation probabilities.

CDR3 length equals 17 residues. Germline loops: CDR1 MGHRA, CDR2 YSYEKL. The V end lost 0 bases, the J end lost 0 bases, and 14 bases lay between the germline ends. Cells designated naive CD8 were CD45RO-negative and were positively selected for CCR7, with terminally differentiated effector memory CD45RA+ cells excluded. Every one of the donors was a Caucasian adult that lived in Nashville, Tennessee. The chain employs TRBV4-1 and TRBJ1-1, with D perhaps matching TRBD1 (5 bases). Sequencing was performed on naive CD8+ T cells sorted from blood. This TCR was recovered from a man younger than 35 in good health. The DNA for the CDR3 is TGCGCCAGCAGCCAAGATGAGGTGTGGGGGGTGAACACTGAAGCTTTCTTT. Translation: CASSQDEVWGVNTEAFF.